The source of this T cell receptor (beta chain) is a study of radiation and T cells in renal cell carcinoma. Study-level information: Nephrectomy followed 15 Gy stereotactic body radiation by 4 weeks. Notes on the study in general: Baseline intratumoral clonotype presence is unknown without pretreatment biopsies. Top tumor clonotypes rose in blood 2 weeks post-radiation, then contracted.

The CDR3 consists of 15 residues. V gave up 6 bases and J gave up 4 bases; unmatched junction bases: 9. Germline loops: CDR1 SGHTA, CDR2 FQGNSA. On this clone itself: Its antigen is currently unknown.

Libraries were prepared by immunoSEQ multiplex PCR; TCRdb keeps only in-frame clonotypes and omits some of them. The profile shows 94,000 or so clones, 82% of them singletons. Time point of the sample: baseline pretreatment blood. The treatment: 15 Gy SBRT to primary tumor, nephrectomy 4 weeks later. The patient's renal cell carcinoma had clear cell pathology. The sample was blood, taken from a patient whose treatment included radiotherapy and nephrectomy. V gene TRBV7-2 combines with J gene TRBJ2-3; 8 nucleotides match TRBD1. This sequence originates from a man aged 55 to 69 with renal cell carcinoma. CDR3 amino acids: CASRRSQGAADTQYF. Written as DNA, the CDR3 is TGTGCCAGCAGGCGGAGTCAGGGGGCAGCAGATACGCAGTATTTT.